This entry features one T cell receptor beta chain sequence. These data come from a study of technical replicates of blood from a few donors. Germline V lookup: CDR1 ENHRY, CDR2 SYGVKD. The CDR3 has 16 amino acids. V gave up 2 bases and J gave up 5 bases; unmatched junction bases: 12. Sequenced by immunoSEQ multiplex PCR; TCRdb stores in-frame clones only, minus some. The sample has nearly 80,000 clones, approximately 93% seen once. The chain has TRBV10-3 and TRBJ2-7, with TRBD2 matching 7 bases. The origin of this receptor is a human donor in good health. The specimen was T cells isolated from PBMCs. CDR3 sequence reads: CAISENLAGAKDEQYF. The CDR3 DNA reads as TGTGCCATCAGTGAGAATCTGGCGGGAGCGAAGGACGAGCAGTACTTC.